This TCR beta chain was recorded in a study of control samples from healthy donors and cancer patients. The germline V and J ends were trimmed by 3 bases and 3 bases, with 14 bases remaining between them. CDR1 is MNHNS and CDR2 is SASEGT in the germline V gene. There are 16 residues in the CDR3. Sequencing was performed with immunoSEQ multiplex PCR; in TCRdb, only in-frame clones are kept and a portion is missing. The sample lists fewer than 200,000 clones; around 94% were seen once. The chain links TRBV6-1 to TRBJ2-2; maybe TRBD1 (6 bases). The source of this sequence is a man between 60 and 70 years old with colorectal cancer. Sequenced input: PBMCs. CDR3 DNA: TGTGCCAGCAGTGAGCACAGGGTAGTAGACACCGGGGAGCTGTTTTTT. Its translation is CASSEHRVVDTGELFF.